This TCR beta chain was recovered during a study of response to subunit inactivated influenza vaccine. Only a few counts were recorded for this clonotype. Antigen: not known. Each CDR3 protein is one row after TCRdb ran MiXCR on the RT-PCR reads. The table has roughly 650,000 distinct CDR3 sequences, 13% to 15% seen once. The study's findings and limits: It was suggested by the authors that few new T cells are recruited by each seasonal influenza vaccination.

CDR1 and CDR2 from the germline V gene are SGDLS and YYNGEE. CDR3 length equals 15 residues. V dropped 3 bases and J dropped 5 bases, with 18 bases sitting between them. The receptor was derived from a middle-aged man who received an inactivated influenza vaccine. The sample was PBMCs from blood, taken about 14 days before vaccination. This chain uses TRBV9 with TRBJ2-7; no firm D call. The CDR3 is CASSDGVAQSNEQYF. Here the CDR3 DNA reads TGTGCCAGCAGCGACGGCGTGGCCCAATCGAACGAGCAGTACTTC.